This T cell receptor beta chain was observed in a study of T cells in Graves' hyperthyroidism and ophthalmopathy. This clonotype was counted only a few times. Its specificity is not known. Study conclusions and caveats: The majority of expanded thyroid clonotypes above 0.001 also appeared in blood.

It was RNA transcripts that yielded the amplified TCR beta CDR3 regions. The HTBI primer set was used in a first-round RT-PCR of the TCR CDR3. TCRdb redid the calling of the multiplex PCR reads with MiXCR, one entry per CDR3 protein. This table holds fewer than 350,000 distinct CDR3 sequences, approximately 18% found once. This clonotype originated in a man aged 45-60 years with Graves' ophthalmopathy. Sequenced sample: blood.

The CDR3 reads CASSLIGQGGFSPLHF. CDR3 nucleotide sequence: TGTGCCAGCAGCTTAATTGGACAGGGGGGTTTTTCACCCCTCCACTTT. The chain carries TRBV7-2 and TRBJ1-6; 10 nucleotides line up with TRBD1. Germline assignment: CDR1 SGHTA and CDR2 FQGNSA. This CDR3 has 16 amino acids. J lost 9 bases, V lost 2 bases, and 7 bases had no gene match. Based on the CDR3 plus reference TRBV7-2 and TRBJ1-6, the full variable domain is GAGVSQSPSNKVTEKGKDVELRCDPISGHTALYWYRQSLGQGLEFLIYFQGNSAPDKSGLPSDRFSAERTGGSVSTLTIQRTQQEDSAVYLCASSLIGQGGFSPLHFGNGTRLTVT.